The T cell receptor beta chain under discussion was sequenced for a study of cytomegalovirus exposure and HLA in healthy donors. The CDR3 spans 13 residues. Trimming pared 6 bases from V and 7 bases from J, leaving 15 bases between. Germline CDR1 and CDR2: SQVTM and ANQGSEA. It was with 60 Vbeta and 13 Jbeta primers that the PCR ran. Some clones are missing from TCRdb's copy, which holds only in-frame ones; the method was immunoSEQ multiplex PCR. The profile shows approximately 140,000 clones, over 70% of them singletons. The material sequenced was PBMCs. This chain links TRBV29-1 with TRBJ2-2; perhaps TRBD1 as D (5 bases). The sequence derives from a woman between 40 and 50 years old in good health and CMV-seropositive. CDR3 in amino acids: CSVTGLSGGELFF. For the CDR3, the DNA is TGCAGCGTCACAGGCCTCTCGGGCGGGGAGCTGTTTTTT.